These 5 T cell receptor beta chains were all obtained from the same sample, sequenced in a study of blood T cell repertoires in COVID-19. The method was immunoSEQ multiplex PCR; TCRdb's version includes in-frame clones alone and lacks a portion of them. The table lists tens of thousands of clones, around 90% of them singletons, with roughly 8.2% in the top ten. Sequencing was performed on peripheral blood. These receptors were obtained from a man aged 60-69 years with COVID-19, enrolled during active disease.

The chain joins TRBV4-2 to TRBJ1-4; no clear D gene. V dropped 2 bases and J dropped 0 bases, with 10 bases sitting between them. The length of the CDR3 is 16 residues. Germline CDR1 reads LGHNA; CDR2 reads YNFKEQ. CDR3 nucleotides: TGTGCCAGCAGCCAAACGAGTCTTACAACTAATGAAAAACTGTTTTTT. This gives the protein CASSQTSLTTNEKLFF.

This clone has a single count. The chain has TRBV5-1 and TRBJ2-7, with a weak D call TRBD2 (6 bases). Germline lookup yields CDR1 SGHRS and CDR2 YFSETQ. The CDR3 has 14 amino acids. Deletions cut 3 bases from V and 0 bases from J, with 10 bases between. The CDR3 sequence is CASSSSAISYEQYF. CDR3 DNA sequence: TGCGCCAGCAGCTCTAGCGCGATCTCCTACGAGCAGTACTTC.

This sequence joins TRBV7-2 and TRBJ1-1, with 10 positions matching TRBD1. V lost 4 bases and J lost 3; bases outside the gene matches: 8. The V gene's germline CDR1 is SGHTA and CDR2 FQGNSA. This CDR3 contains 16 residues. CDR3 loop: CASSYTGTGVDTEAFF. The CDR3 DNA follows: TGTGCCAGCAGCTATACCGGGACAGGGGTTGACACTGAAGCTTTCTTT.

V usage is TRBV29-1 and J usage is TRBJ2-5; TRBD1 matches at 9 bases. The CDR3 is made up of 15 amino acids. Trimming removed 5 bases from V and 5 bases from J; junction bases left unmatched: 12. CDR1 and CDR2 (germline): SQVTM, ANQGSEA. The CDR3 DNA reads as TGCAGCGTTCTAGGACAGGGGCGTTTAAGGGAGACCCAGTACTTC. Translating gives CSVLGQGRLRETQYF.

This clone appeared once. The genes are TRBV7-7 and TRBJ2-6; TRBD1 is a possible D gene (5 bases). Trimming removed 6 bases at V and 0 bases at J, with 9 bases between. Germline-derived CDR1 and CDR2 are SSHAT and FNYEAQ (reference sequence). The CDR3 extends over 15 amino acids. Written as DNA, the CDR3 is TGTGCCAGCAGTCAACAGGCCTCTGGGGCCAACGTCCTGACTTTC. Translating gives CASSQQASGANVLTF.